The rows below give T cell receptor beta chains drawn from one sample of a study of breast tumors, draining lymph nodes, adjacent tissues. MiXCR was run by TCRdb on the multiplex PCR reads, yielding one entry per CDR3 protein. The sample carries some 140,000 distinct CDR3 sequences, about a fifth recorded once. Sample: axillary lymph node tissue. The receptors were sampled from a female donor with breast cancer. Some clones in this sample may be carry-over from other donors' samples. Each CDR3 is given with its conserved first and last residue. The order of the fields is CDR3 protein, CDR3 DNA, D gene, V gene, J gene, clone size. A D gene is named only where the DNA matches it firmly. Rows give clone size only sometimes, using once, few, many, or a class for an expanded clone.

CDR3: CSGAGHGGETQYF; DNA: TGCAGCGGGGCAGGGCATGGAGGGGAGACCCAGTACTTC; D: .; V: TRBV29-1; J: TRBJ2-5; size: many
CDR3: CASSIFPPRQGSNQPQHF; DNA: TGTGCCAGTAGTATTTTCCCCCCCCGACAGGGGAGCAATCAGCCCCAGCATTTT; D: TRBD1; V: TRBV19; J: TRBJ1-5; size: .
CDR3: CASSLPSAQTYEQYF; DNA: TGTGCCAGCAGCTTGCCAAGCGCCCAAACCTACGAGCAGTACTTC; D: .; V: TRBV7-2; J: TRBJ2-7; size: many
CDR3: CASSTGLEAGELFF; DNA: TGTGCCAGCAGTACCGGACTAGAGGCCGGGGAGCTGTTTTTT; D: TRBD2; V: TRBV12-3/TRBV12-4; J: TRBJ2-2; size: many
CDR3: CATGGGTGNTIYF; DNA: TGTGCCACCGGGGGGGGAACTGGAAACACCATATATTTT; D: .; V: TRBV28; J: TRBJ1-3; size: many
CDR3: CATSRGGNSGNTIYF; DNA: TGTGCCACCAGCAGAGGGGGAAACTCTGGAAACACCATATATTTT; D: .; V: TRBV15; J: TRBJ1-3; size: .
CDR3: CASSIYRYNQPQHF; DNA: TGTGCCAGTTCTATTTACAGGTACAATCAGCCCCAGCATTTT; D: .; V: TRBV6-5; J: TRBJ1-5; size: many
CDR3: CASSQGSGGYEQFF; DNA: TGTGCCAGCAGCCAGGGTTCAGGAGGTTATGAGCAGTTCTTC; D: .; V: TRBV2; J: TRBJ2-1; size: many
CDR3: CASSFSGGYNEQFF; DNA: TGTGCCAGCAGTTTTAGCGGGGGCTACAATGAGCAGTTCTTC; D: TRBD2; V: TRBV27; J: TRBJ2-1; size: many
CDR3: CASKLLAGGGGGANVLTF; DNA: TGTGCCAGCAAACTATTAGCGGGAGGGGGGGGTGGGGCCAACGTCCTGACTTTC; D: TRBD2; V: TRBV27; J: TRBJ2-6; size: .
CDR3: CASQDRAYEQYF; DNA: TGTGCCTCGCAGGACAGGGCCTACGAGCAGTACTTC; D: TRBD1; V: TRBV30; J: TRBJ2-7; size: many
CDR3: CATELAGEELFYNEQFF; DNA: TGTGCCACGGAACTAGCGGGAGAGGAACTATTCTACAATGAGCAGTTCTTC; D: TRBD2; V: TRBV24-1; J: TRBJ2-1; size: many
CDR3: CASSDLKKTTDTQYF; DNA: TGTGCCAGCAGTGATTTAAAGAAAACCACAGATACGCAGTATTTT; D: .; V: TRBV2; J: TRBJ2-3; size: many
CDR3: CASRRQGGLLGNEQFF; DNA: TGCGCCAGCCGAAGACAGGGAGGACTCCTTGGCAATGAGCAGTTCTTC; D: .; V: TRBV5-1; J: TRBJ2-1; size: .
CDR3: CASSFGNRGLNEKLFF; DNA: TGTGCCAGCAGCTTTGGAAACCGGGGACTTAATGAAAAACTGTTTTTT; D: .; V: TRBV5-4; J: TRBJ1-4; size: many
CDR3: CSAGEPGQGLAEQYF; DNA: TGCAGTGCGGGAGAACCGGGACAGGGCTTGGCCGAGCAGTACTTC; D: TRBD1; V: TRBV20-1; J: TRBJ2-7; size: many
CDR3: CAWGVGADQPQHF; DNA: TGTGCCTGGGGGGTTGGGGCGGATCAGCCCCAGCATTTT; D: .; V: TRBV30; J: TRBJ1-5; size: few
CDR3: CASSPTSTNEKLFF; DNA: TGTGCCAGCTCACCCACCTCAACTAATGAAAAACTGTTTTTT; D: .; V: TRBV18; J: TRBJ1-4; size: .
CDR3: CASSRGARGYNEQFF; DNA: TGTGCCAGCAGCCGGGGGGCACGGGGGTACAATGAGCAGTTCTTC; D: .; V: TRBV14; J: TRBJ2-1; size: few
CDR3: CSAGTSGTNNEQFF; DNA: TGCAGTGCTGGGACTAGCGGGACTAACAATGAGCAGTTCTTC; D: TRBD2; V: TRBV20-1; J: TRBJ2-1; size: many
CDR3: CASSYSGQGTPNSYNSPLHF; DNA: TGTGCCAGCAGTTACTCGGGACAGGGAACCCCTAACTCCTATAATTCACCCCTCCACTTT; D: TRBD1; V: TRBV6-5; J: TRBJ1-6; size: .
CDR3: CASSDRGRRNYEQYF; DNA: TGTGCCAGCAGTGACAGGGGGCGCAGGAACTACGAGCAGTACTTC; D: TRBD1; V: TRBV6-5; J: TRBJ2-7; size: many
CDR3: CSAKRGRDTQYF; DNA: TGCAGTGCTAAAAGGGGTCGGGATACGCAGTATTTT; D: .; V: TRBV20-1; J: TRBJ2-3; size: many
CDR3: CASSRATDTQYF; DNA: TGTGCCAGCAGCCGGGCCACAGATACGCAGTATTTT; D: .; V: TRBV7-9; J: TRBJ2-3; size: many
CDR3: CASSANTGGRYNEQFF; DNA: TGTGCCAGCAGCGCTAATACAGGGGGGAGATACAATGAGCAGTTCTTC; D: TRBD1; V: TRBV5-6; J: TRBJ2-1; size: many
CDR3: CSARARQGWNEKLFF; DNA: TGCAGTGCTAGAGCTAGACAGGGGTGGAATGAAAAACTGTTTTTT; D: TRBD1; V: TRBV20-1; J: TRBJ1-4; size: many
CDR3: CASREQGARTEAFF; DNA: TGTGCCAGCAGAGAACAGGGGGCAAGGACTGAAGCTTTCTTT; D: TRBD1; V: TRBV2; J: TRBJ1-1; size: .
CDR3: CASSPGTGKFTDTQYF; DNA: TGTGCCAGCAGCCCCGGGACAGGGAAATTCACAGATACGCAGTATTTT; D: TRBD1; V: TRBV11-3; J: TRBJ2-3; size: many
CDR3: CASTLAGVTNEQFF; DNA: TGTGCCAGCACTCTAGCGGGAGTAACCAATGAGCAGTTCTTC; D: TRBD2; V: TRBV12-3/TRBV12-4; J: TRBJ2-1; size: many
CDR3: CATEEVASGDRGELFF; DNA: TGTGCCACTGAGGAGGTGGCTAGCGGGGATCGGGGGGAGCTGTTTTTT; D: TRBD2; V: TRBV24-1; J: TRBJ2-2; size: many
CDR3: CASSNSLDNEQFF; DNA: TGTGCCAGCAGTAACAGCTTGGACAATGAGCAGTTCTTC; D: .; V: TRBV6-1; J: TRBJ2-1; size: many
CDR3: CASSSDSTGELFF; DNA: TGTGCCAGCAGCTCGGACAGCACCGGGGAGCTGTTTTTT; D: .; V: TRBV9; J: TRBJ2-2; size: many
CDR3: CATSGTLAGGPYNEQFF; DNA: TGTGCCACCTCCGGGACGCTAGCGGGAGGACCCTACAATGAGCAGTTCTTC; D: TRBD2; V: TRBV12-3/TRBV12-4; J: TRBJ2-1; size: few
CDR3: CASSYSGGGSTGELFF; DNA: TGTGCCAGCAGTTACTCCGGGGGCGGGAGCACCGGGGAGCTGTTTTTT; D: .; V: TRBV6-5; J: TRBJ2-2; size: few
CDR3: CASRLYSGSSVDTQYF; DNA: TGTGCCAGCAGACTCTATAGCGGGAGTAGTGTAGATACGCAGTATTTT; D: TRBD2; V: TRBV6-5; J: TRBJ2-3; size: many
CDR3: CASRLRGTPNSNQPQHF; DNA: TGTGCCAGCAGGCTCCGCGGGACACCCAATAGCAATCAGCCCCAGCATTTT; D: .; V: TRBV28; J: TRBJ1-5; size: few
CDR3: CASSEGLAGEAYNEQFF; DNA: TGTGCCAGCAGCGAGGGACTAGCGGGCGAGGCCTACAATGAGCAGTTCTTC; D: TRBD2; V: TRBV9; J: TRBJ2-1; size: many
CDR3: CASSEGTGTYNEQFF; DNA: TGTGCCAGCAGTGAGGGGACAGGGACCTACAATGAGCAGTTCTTC; D: TRBD1; V: TRBV6-1; J: TRBJ2-1; size: .
CDR3: CASSGTGRNEQFF; DNA: TGTGCCAGCAGCGGAACCGGCCGAAATGAGCAGTTCTTC; D: .; V: TRBV5-4; J: TRBJ2-1; size: many
CDR3: CASSLVAGAGTGELFF; DNA: TGTGCCAGCAGCTTAGTCGCGGGGGCGGGCACCGGGGAGCTGTTTTTT; D: .; V: TRBV11-2; J: TRBJ2-2; size: .
CDR3: CAISAENTQYF; DNA: TGTGCCATCAGTGCTGAAAATACGCAGTATTTT; D: .; V: TRBV10-3; J: TRBJ2-3; size: many
CDR3: CASSQIFLGGSALGGELFF; DNA: TGTGCCAGCAGCCAAATTTTTTTAGGGGGTAGCGCCCTCGGCGGGGAGCTGTTTTTT; D: .; V: TRBV3-1; J: TRBJ2-2; size: .
CDR3: CASSQIAGTSGTDTQYF; DNA: TGTGCCAGCAGCCAAATAGCCGGGACTAGCGGCACAGATACGCAGTATTTT; D: TRBD2; V: TRBV7-8; J: TRBJ2-3; size: many
CDR3: CASSQDSGGPYEQYF; DNA: TGCGCCAGCAGCCAAGATAGCGGAGGCCCCTACGAGCAGTACTTC; D: .; V: TRBV4-3; J: TRBJ2-7; size: many
CDR3: CSASLAGGSDTQYF; DNA: TGCAGTGCTAGTCTAGCGGGAGGTAGCGATACGCAGTATTTT; D: TRBD2; V: TRBV20-1; J: TRBJ2-3; size: few
CDR3: CSARAPSPFVGELFF; DNA: TGCAGTGCTAGGGCCCCGAGCCCTTTTGTCGGGGAGCTGTTTTTT; D: .; V: TRBV20-1; J: TRBJ2-2; size: many
CDR3: CASGADRSTDTQYF; DNA: TGTGCCAGCGGCGCGGACAGGTCGACAGATACGCAGTATTTT; D: TRBD1; V: TRBV2; J: TRBJ2-3; size: many
CDR3: CASSQELAGIYNEQFF; DNA: TGCGCCAGCAGCCAAGAACTAGCGGGCATTTACAATGAGCAGTTCTTC; D: TRBD2; V: TRBV4-1; J: TRBJ2-1; size: many
CDR3: CSARGGGSNQPQHF; DNA: TGCAGTGCTAGAGGCGGGGGGAGCAATCAGCCCCAGCATTTT; D: .; V: TRBV20-1; J: TRBJ1-5; size: many
CDR3: CASSPTAGGQPQHF; DNA: TGTGCCAGCAGTCCGACGGCGGGAGGTCAGCCCCAGCATTTT; D: .; V: TRBV28; J: TRBJ1-5; size: few
CDR3: CSARDWIADSTDTQYF; DNA: TGCAGTGCTAGAGATTGGATAGCGGATAGCACAGATACGCAGTATTTT; D: .; V: TRBV20-1; J: TRBJ2-3; size: many